The 9 T cell receptor beta chains in this list originate from one sample, sequenced in a study of T-cell reconstitution after alpha-beta-depleted transplantation in children. Unique molecular identifiers tagged the TCRbeta library. Via MiXCR, TCRdb re-called the PCR reads, giving one row per CDR3 protein. The data contain about 360,000 distinct CDR3 sequences, 13% of them seen just once; the ten biggest clones take up 4.3%. The sample in question was PBMCs, obtained from the stem cell graft. The source is a human donor who donated a stem cell graft to a child with Fanconi anemia.

This clonotype was seen at least ten times. The chain combines TRBV5-1 with TRBJ2-2, with TRBD2 matching 9 bases. Germline CDR1 reads SGHRS; CDR2 reads YFSETQ. Trimming removed 1 base from V and 7 bases from J; junction bases left unmatched: 5. The CDR3 extends over 15 amino acids. The CDR3 DNA reads TGCGCCAGCAGCTTGTCGAGCGGGGGGAACGGGGAGCTGTTTTTT. Translating it yields CASSLSSGGNGELFF.

This chain connects TRBV6-1 to TRBJ2-3, with 10 bases matching TRBD2. The V gene end was trimmed by 5 bases and the J gene end by 6 bases; junction bases not matched to a gene: 5. The CDR3 is 14 residues long. Per the germline V gene, CDR1 is MNHNS and CDR2 is SASEGT. In nucleotides, the CDR3 is TGTGCCAGCAGTCCTTTGACTAGCGGGGATACGCAGTATTTT. It specifies CASSPLTSGDTQYF.

This sequence joins TRBV15 and TRBJ2-7, with 9 bases fitting TRBD2. The germline CDR1 and CDR2 sequences are LNHNV and YYDKDF (reference sequence). Losses at the gene ends were 0 bases for V and 2 bases for J; bases not matched to a gene: 2. The length of the CDR3 is 15 residues. The CDR3 DNA is TGTGCCACCAGCAGAGAAGGCGGGGGGGCCTACGAGCAGTACTTC. It specifies CATSREGGGAYEQYF.

This clonotype has a handful of counts. For the CDR3, the DNA is TGTGCCAGCAGTGAACGGCTTGCTGAAAAACTGTTTTTT. Its protein is CASSERLAEKLFF. The chain joins TRBV6-1 to TRBJ1-4; no clear D gene. V was cut by 2 bases and J by 7 bases, with 8 bases left in between. The CDR3 extends over 13 amino acids. Germline V CDR1 and CDR2: MNHNS, SASEGT.

In its sample, this clonotype was seen a few times. The J gene is TRBJ2-3, the V gene TRBV9; TRBD2 agrees at 9 bases. In germline, CDR1 is SGDLS, CDR2 YYNGEE. The CDR3 loop spans 17 amino acids. J gave up 3 bases and V 5 bases, and 13 bases lay outside the gene matches. The CDR3 sequence is CASSPPGLAGRTDTQYF. In nucleotides, the CDR3 is TGTGCCAGCAGTCCCCCGGGGCTAGCGGGGAGGACAGATACGCAGTATTTT.

A note on this clonotype: A much larger clone lies a single base off, so this may be a read error. The V gene is TRBV3-1, the J gene TRBJ2-7; D is perhaps TRBD2 (5 bases). CDR3 size: 13 residues. The germline V gene has CDR1 LGHDT and CDR2 YNNKEL (reference sequence). V lost 2 bases to trimming and J lost 5 bases, with 10 bases between them. The CDR3 region is CASSQTLEDEQYV. The CDR3, as DNA: TGTGCCAGCAGCCAAACTCTGGAGGACGAGCAGTACGTC.

This chain uses TRBV5-1 with TRBJ1-6; D is undetermined. With 0 bases removed from V and 6 bases from J, the gap between germline ends came to 10 bases. Germline-derived CDR1 and CDR2 are SGHRS and YFSETQ. The CDR3 length is 15 residues. The CDR3 protein is CASSLVPESNSPLHF. CDR3 nucleotide sequence: TGCGCCAGCAGCTTGGTTCCAGAAAGTAATTCACCCCTCCACTTT.

The chain is built from TRBV30 and TRBJ1-5; possibly TRBD1 for D (6 bases). This CDR3 comprises 14 residues. Trimming removed 6 bases from V and 7 bases from J, with 19 bases in between. Germline assignment: CDR1 GTSNPN and CDR2 SVGIG (reference sequence). CDR3 region: CACTFTGFEQPQHF. Here the CDR3 DNA reads TGTGCCTGCACCTTTACAGGGTTTGAGCAGCCCCAGCATTTT.

This clonotype has at least ten counts. The chain is built from TRBV28 and TRBJ2-3; the match to TRBD2 covers 8 bases. The CDR3 runs 16 residues. V lost 6 bases to trimming and J lost 2 bases; unmatched junction nucleotides: 10. Germline CDR1 and CDR2: MDHEN and SYDVKM. The CDR3, as DNA: TGTGCCAGCAGCCCCGGGGGGGACACTCTCACAGATACGCAGTATTTT. This encodes CASSPGGDTLTDTQYF.